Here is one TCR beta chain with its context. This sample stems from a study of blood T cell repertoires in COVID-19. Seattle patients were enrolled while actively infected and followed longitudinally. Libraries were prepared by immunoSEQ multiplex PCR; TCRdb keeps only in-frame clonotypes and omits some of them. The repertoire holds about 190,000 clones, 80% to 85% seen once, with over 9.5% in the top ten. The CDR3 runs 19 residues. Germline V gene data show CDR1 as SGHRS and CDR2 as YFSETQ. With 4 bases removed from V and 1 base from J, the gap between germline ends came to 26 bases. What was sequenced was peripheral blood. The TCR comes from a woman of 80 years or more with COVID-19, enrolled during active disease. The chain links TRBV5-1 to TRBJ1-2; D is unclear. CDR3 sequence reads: CASSPYMRDSNSFNYGYTF. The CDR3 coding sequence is TGCGCCAGCAGCCCTTATATGCGAGATAGTAACAGCTTTAACTATGGCTACACCTTC.